This T cell receptor (beta chain) was found in a study of PD-L1 blockade in urothelial cancer. Overall study: It was in 2014 that patients started atezolizumab at 1,200 mg intravenously every 3 weeks. Analysis of the blood was performed 3 weeks (second dose) and 6 weeks after treatment start. As for prior chemotherapy regimens, patients had received 0 to 3. Study-level findings and limits: Pretreatment TCR clonality in blood, when below the median, was predictive of better survival.

Sequencing used immunoSEQ multiplex PCR; TCRdb keeps in-frame clones, though not all of them. The sample carries around 87,000 clones, less than 85% recorded once. With regard to this clone: Its matching antigen is unknown.

Time point noted: peripheral blood 6 weeks after treatment start. The CDR3 totals 13 residues. Germline loops: CDR1 PRHDT, CDR2 FYEKMQ (reference sequence). Trimming left V 1 base short and J 10 bases short, with 14 bases between. The rearrangement links TRBV13 to TRBJ2-7; tentatively, D is TRBD2 (6 bases). The receptor comes from a man in his 70s with urothelial cancer. The sample consisted of PBMCs, taken around atezolizumab (anti-PD-L1) treatment. CDR3 region: CASSLEREAEQYF. Written as DNA, the CDR3 is TGTGCCAGCAGCTTAGAAAGGGAGGCAGAACAGTACTTC.